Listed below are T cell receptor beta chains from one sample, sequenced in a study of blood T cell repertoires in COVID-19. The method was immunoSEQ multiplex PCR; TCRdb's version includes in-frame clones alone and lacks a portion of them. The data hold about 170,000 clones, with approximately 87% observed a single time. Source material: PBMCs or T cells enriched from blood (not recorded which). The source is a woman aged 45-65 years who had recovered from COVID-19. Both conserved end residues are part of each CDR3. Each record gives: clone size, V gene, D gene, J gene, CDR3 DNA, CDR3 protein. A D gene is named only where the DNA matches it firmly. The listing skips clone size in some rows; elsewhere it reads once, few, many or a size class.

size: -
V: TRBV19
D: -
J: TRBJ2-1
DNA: TGTGCCAGTAGTATCCTCAATGAGCAGTTCTTC
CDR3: CASSILNEQFF

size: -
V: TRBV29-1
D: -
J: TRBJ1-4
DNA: TGCAGCGTTGGCCAGGGGTCGGGTGAAAAACTGTTTTTT
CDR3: CSVGQGSGEKLFF

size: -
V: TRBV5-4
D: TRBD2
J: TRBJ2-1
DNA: TGTGCCAGCAGCACAGCGGGGCGCTCCTACAATGAGCAGTTCTTC
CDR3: CASSTAGRSYNEQFF

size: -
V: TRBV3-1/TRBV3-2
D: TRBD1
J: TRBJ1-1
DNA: TGTGCCAGCAGCCCCCGAGGGGGCCGAGGCAGAAACACTGAAGCTTTCTTT
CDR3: CASSPRGGRGRNTEAFF

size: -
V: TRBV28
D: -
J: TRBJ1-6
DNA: TGTGCCAGCAGTCCACTTCGAGGCAGGGGAGAGAATTCACCCCTCCACTTT
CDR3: CASSPLRGRGENSPLHF

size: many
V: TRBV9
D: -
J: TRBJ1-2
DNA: TGTGCCAGCCGCAGGGAAGGCTATGGCTACACCTTC
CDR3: CASRREGYGYTF

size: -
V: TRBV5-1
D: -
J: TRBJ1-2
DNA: TGCGCCAGCAGCTTGGACCCAGGAGGGTTGAATGGCTACACCTTC
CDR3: CASSLDPGGLNGYTF

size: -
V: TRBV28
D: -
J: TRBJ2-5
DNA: TGTGCCAGCAGTCCTAGGGGTTCCGGACCACAAGAGACCCAGTACTTC
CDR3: CASSPRGSGPQETQYF

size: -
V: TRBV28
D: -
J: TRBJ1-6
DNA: TGTGCCAGCAGTTTGGGCAGGGGCAGGGTAGATTCACCCCTCCACTTT
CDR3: CASSLGRGRVDSPLHF

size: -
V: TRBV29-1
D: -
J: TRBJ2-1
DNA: TGCAGCGTTGAAGATTTAAGCGGAAGCTCCTACAATGAGCAGTTCTTC
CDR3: CSVEDLSGSSYNEQFF

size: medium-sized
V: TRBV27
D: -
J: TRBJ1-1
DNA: TGTGCCAGCAGTTCAGGGATAAACACTGAAGCTTTCTTT
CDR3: CASSSGINTEAFF

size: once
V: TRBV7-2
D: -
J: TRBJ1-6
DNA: TGTGCCAGCAGCTTTCTCCCCCCTGCACCCCTCCACTTT
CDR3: CASSFLPPAPLHF